Listed below are T cell receptor beta chains from one sample, sequenced in a study of CD8+ T cells in alopecia areata. Libraries were prepared by immunoSEQ multiplex PCR; TCRdb keeps only in-frame clonotypes and omits some of them. Of approximately 100,000 clones listed, approximately 52% are singletons. Sequencing was done on a sample of CD4+ T cells sorted from blood. The receptor source for this set is a human donor in good health. Each CDR3 is given with its conserved first and last residue. Fields, in order: clone size, V gene, CDR3 length, J gene, D gene, CDR3 DNA, CDR3 protein. A D gene is named only where the DNA matches it firmly. Size is stated for part of the rows, as once, few or many counts, or as a class when the clone is expanded.

abundance: NA
v_gene: TRBV18
len: 16
j_gene: TRBJ2-2
d_gene: TRBD1
CDR3nt: TGTGCCAGCTCACCGATGGGGACAGGGAACACCGGGGAGCTGTTTTTT
CDR3aa: CASSPMGTGNTGELFF

abundance: NA
v_gene: TRBV30
len: 11
j_gene: TRBJ2-3
d_gene: NA
CDR3nt: TGTGCCTGGAGTCGAGCAGATACGCAGTATTTT
CDR3aa: CAWSRADTQYF

abundance: NA
v_gene: TRBV7-9
len: 16
j_gene: TRBJ2-1
d_gene: TRBD2
CDR3nt: TGTGCCAGCAGCTTAGGGCGGGGGACCGCACTCTATGAGCAGTTCTTC
CDR3aa: CASSLGRGTALYEQFF

abundance: NA
v_gene: TRBV28
len: 15
j_gene: TRBJ1-6
d_gene: NA
CDR3nt: TGTGCCAGCAGTTTTGCAGGCTCCTATAATTCACCCCTCCACTTT
CDR3aa: CASSFAGSYNSPLHF

abundance: once
v_gene: TRBV28
len: 15
j_gene: TRBJ2-5
d_gene: TRBD1
CDR3nt: TGTGCCAGCAGTAAGCCGGGACAGGGAGCGGAGACCCAGTACTTC
CDR3aa: CASSKPGQGAETQYF

abundance: NA
v_gene: TRBV2
len: 13
j_gene: TRBJ2-3
d_gene: NA
CDR3nt: TGTGCCAGCAGTGGGAGGGCGGGAGATACGCAGTATTTT
CDR3aa: CASSGRAGDTQYF

abundance: NA
v_gene: TRBV30
len: 13
j_gene: TRBJ1-1
d_gene: NA
CDR3nt: TGTGCCTGGACCCCACGGAAGAACACTGAAGCTTTCTTT
CDR3aa: CAWTPRKNTEAFF

abundance: once
v_gene: TRBV7-2
len: 12
j_gene: TRBJ2-7
d_gene: NA
CDR3nt: TGTGCCAGCAGTTTAATGGCCTACGAGCAGTACTTC
CDR3aa: CASSLMAYEQYF

abundance: NA
v_gene: TRBV5-6
len: 14
j_gene: TRBJ2-5
d_gene: NA
CDR3nt: TGTGCCAGCAGCTTGGAGGCGGACCAAGAGACCCAGTACTTC
CDR3aa: CASSLEADQETQYF

abundance: NA
v_gene: TRBV5-4
len: 13
j_gene: TRBJ2-2
d_gene: NA
CDR3nt: TGTGCCAGCAGCTTGGTTCAGTACGGGGAGCTGTTTTTT
CDR3aa: CASSLVQYGELFF

abundance: NA
v_gene: TRBV6-5
len: 13
j_gene: TRBJ1-2
d_gene: NA
CDR3nt: TGTGCCAGCAGTTGGGGTTGGAACTATGGCTACACCTTC
CDR3aa: CASSWGWNYGYTF

abundance: NA
v_gene: TRBV6-1
len: 15
j_gene: TRBJ1-1
d_gene: NA
CDR3nt: TGTGCCAGCACCCCACCGCGGAGGGTGAACACTGAAGCTTTCTTT
CDR3aa: CASTPPRRVNTEAFF

abundance: NA
v_gene: TRBV28
len: 14
j_gene: TRBJ2-7
d_gene: NA
CDR3nt: TGTGCCACCGAGAGTGGCAGGACAGCCTACGAGCAGTACTTC
CDR3aa: CATESGRTAYEQYF

abundance: NA
v_gene: TRBV25-1
len: 15
j_gene: TRBJ1-4
d_gene: NA
CDR3nt: TGTGCCAGCAGTGTTTCGGGTAATGGGTATGAAAAACTGTTTTTT
CDR3aa: CASSVSGNGYEKLFF

abundance: NA
v_gene: TRBV30
len: 13
j_gene: TRBJ2-3
d_gene: NA
CDR3nt: TGTGCCTGGAGTGTACAAGGGCTAGCCACGCAGTATTTT
CDR3aa: CAWSVQGLATQYF

abundance: NA
v_gene: TRBV13
len: 15
j_gene: TRBJ2-7
d_gene: NA
CDR3nt: TGTGCCAGCAGCTTAGGCCTTACAGCTAAATACGAGCAGTACTTC
CDR3aa: CASSLGLTAKYEQYF

abundance: NA
v_gene: TRBV4-2
len: 17
j_gene: TRBJ2-3
d_gene: NA
CDR3nt: TGTGCCAGCAGCCAAGATAACGCGGGGCCGAGCGCCGATACGCAGTATTTT
CDR3aa: CASSQDNAGPSADTQYF

abundance: few
v_gene: TRBV7-9
len: 16
j_gene: TRBJ2-7
d_gene: NA
CDR3nt: TGTGCCAGCAGCTTAGGAGTAGGCCGGGATCGAGGCGAGCAGTACTTC
CDR3aa: CASSLGVGRDRGEQYF

abundance: NA
v_gene: TRBV29-1
len: 13
j_gene: TRBJ2-5
d_gene: TRBD2
CDR3nt: TGCAGCGTTGGTAGCGGGGGGGCGCCGACCCAGTACTTC
CDR3aa: CSVGSGGAPTQYF

abundance: NA
v_gene: TRBV11-2
len: 15
j_gene: TRBJ2-3
d_gene: NA
CDR3nt: TGTGCCAGCAGCCCCTACAGGGCCCGCACAGATACGCAGTATTTT
CDR3aa: CASSPYRARTDTQYF

abundance: NA
v_gene: TRBV7-2
len: 12
j_gene: TRBJ1-4
d_gene: NA
CDR3nt: TGTGCCAGCAGCTTAAGTAGGGAGCGACTGTTTTTT
CDR3aa: CASSLSRERLFF

abundance: NA
v_gene: TRBV5-6
len: 15
j_gene: TRBJ2-1
d_gene: NA
CDR3nt: TGTGCCAGCAGCTTGGGAGGGACCTGGGACAATGAGCAGTTCTTC
CDR3aa: CASSLGGTWDNEQFF

abundance: NA
v_gene: TRBV15
len: 15
j_gene: TRBJ1-2
d_gene: NA
CDR3nt: TGTGCCACCAGCAGAGTTGGGGTACTCGACTATGGCTACACCTTC
CDR3aa: CATSRVGVLDYGYTF

abundance: many
v_gene: TRBV2
len: 13
j_gene: TRBJ2-1
d_gene: NA
CDR3nt: TGTGCCAGCAGTGTCAGGACTACAGATGAGCAGTTCTTC
CDR3aa: CASSVRTTDEQFF

abundance: once
v_gene: TRBV25-1
len: 12
j_gene: TRBJ1-2
d_gene: NA
CDR3nt: TGTGCCAGCAGCGACCCCTTCGGAGGCTACACCTTC
CDR3aa: CASSDPFGGYTF

abundance: NA
v_gene: TRBV25-1
len: 11
j_gene: TRBJ1-4
d_gene: NA
CDR3nt: TGTGCCAGCAACCGGGCGGGGAAACTGTTTTTT
CDR3aa: CASNRAGKLFF

abundance: few
v_gene: TRBV6-5
len: 14
j_gene: TRBJ2-3
d_gene: TRBD1
CDR3nt: TGTGCCAGCAGCATTGGACAGGGCGAAGATACGCAGTATTTT
CDR3aa: CASSIGQGEDTQYF

abundance: once
v_gene: TRBV9
len: 10
j_gene: TRBJ1-2
d_gene: NA
CDR3nt: TGTGCCAGCAGCGGCGGGGGCTACACCTTC
CDR3aa: CASSGGGYTF

abundance: NA
v_gene: TRBV5-4
len: 17
j_gene: TRBJ2-3
d_gene: TRBD2
CDR3nt: TGTGCCAGCAGCTTACGGCTAGCGGGGGGGCCTCGAGATACGCAGTATTTT
CDR3aa: CASSLRLAGGPRDTQYF

abundance: once
v_gene: TRBV18
len: 17
j_gene: TRBJ2-1
d_gene: NA
CDR3nt: TGTGCCAGCTCACTCCGAGAGGTGTCGGGGCCCTACAATGAGCAGTTCTTC
CDR3aa: CASSLREVSGPYNEQFF

abundance: NA
v_gene: TRBV5-5
len: 12
j_gene: TRBJ2-7
d_gene: NA
CDR3nt: TGTGCCAGCAGCTTGCCCCTACGGGACTTGTACTTC
CDR3aa: CASSLPLRDLYF

abundance: NA
v_gene: TRBV2
len: 12
j_gene: TRBJ2-1
d_gene: NA
CDR3nt: TGTGCCAGCAGTGTCAGATACAATGAGCAGTTCTTC
CDR3aa: CASSVRYNEQFF

abundance: NA
v_gene: TRBV28
len: 15
j_gene: TRBJ2-2
d_gene: NA
CDR3nt: TGTGCCAGCAGTTGGGGCAGGGGAGGAACCGGGGAGCTGTTTTTT
CDR3aa: CASSWGRGGTGELFF

abundance: NA
v_gene: TRBV29-1
len: 14
j_gene: TRBJ1-1
d_gene: NA
CDR3nt: TGCAGCGTGGCCCCCTTGACGGCGAACACTGAAGCTTTCTTT
CDR3aa: CSVAPLTANTEAFF

abundance: NA
v_gene: TRBV7-9
len: 15
j_gene: TRBJ1-4
d_gene: NA
CDR3nt: TGTGCCAGCTCCGACCTAGAGAGTTATAATGAAAAACTGTTTTTT
CDR3aa: CASSDLESYNEKLFF

abundance: NA
v_gene: TRBV25-1
len: 15
j_gene: TRBJ2-4
d_gene: NA
CDR3nt: TGTGCCAGCAGTGAATATGGAGCGGCCAAAAACATTCAGTACTTC
CDR3aa: CASSEYGAAKNIQYF

abundance: NA
v_gene: TRBV5-1
len: 12
j_gene: TRBJ1-2
d_gene: NA
CDR3nt: TGCGCCAGCAGCTCAGACCTCTATGGCTACACCTTC
CDR3aa: CASSSDLYGYTF

abundance: few
v_gene: TRBV6-5
len: 13
j_gene: TRBJ2-1
d_gene: NA
CDR3nt: TGTGCCAGCAGTTACACCCTAGACAGAGAGCAGTTCTTC
CDR3aa: CASSYTLDREQFF

abundance: NA
v_gene: TRBV30
len: 13
j_gene: TRBJ2-3
d_gene: NA
CDR3nt: TGTGCCTGGAGTGTACGCGGCAGGGATACGCAGTATTTT
CDR3aa: CAWSVRGRDTQYF

abundance: NA
v_gene: TRBV7-8
len: 16
j_gene: TRBJ2-5
d_gene: NA
CDR3nt: TGTGCCAGCAGCTCCTTCGGTCTGAGGGCGCAAGAGACCCAGTACTTC
CDR3aa: CASSSFGLRAQETQYF

abundance: NA
v_gene: TRBV12-2
len: 11
j_gene: TRBJ1-1
d_gene: NA
CDR3nt: TGTGCAAGTCGCTCCCCAGAAGAAGCTTTCTTT
CDR3aa: CASRSPEEAFF

abundance: NA
v_gene: TRBV7-9
len: 13
j_gene: TRBJ1-1
d_gene: NA
CDR3nt: TGTGCCAGCAGCCTAACAGGAGACACTGAAGCTTTCTTT
CDR3aa: CASSLTGDTEAFF